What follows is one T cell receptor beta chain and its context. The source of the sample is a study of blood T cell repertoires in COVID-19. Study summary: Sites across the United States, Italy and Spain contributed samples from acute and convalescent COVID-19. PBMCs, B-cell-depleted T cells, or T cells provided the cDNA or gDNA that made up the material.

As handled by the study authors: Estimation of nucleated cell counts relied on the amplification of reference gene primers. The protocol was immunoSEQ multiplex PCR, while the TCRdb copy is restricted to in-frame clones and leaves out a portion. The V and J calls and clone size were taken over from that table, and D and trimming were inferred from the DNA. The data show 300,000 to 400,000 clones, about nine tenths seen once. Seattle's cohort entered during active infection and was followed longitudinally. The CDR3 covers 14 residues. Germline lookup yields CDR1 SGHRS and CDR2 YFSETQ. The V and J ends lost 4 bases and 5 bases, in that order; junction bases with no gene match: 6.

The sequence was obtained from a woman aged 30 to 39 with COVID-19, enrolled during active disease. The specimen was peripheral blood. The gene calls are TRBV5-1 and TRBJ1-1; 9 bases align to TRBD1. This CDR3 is CASSPGTGWTEAFF. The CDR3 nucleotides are TGCGCCAGCAGCCCGGGGACAGGGTGGACTGAAGCTTTCTTT. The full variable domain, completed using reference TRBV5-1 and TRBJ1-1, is KAGVTQTPRYLIKTRGQQVTLSCSPISGHRSVSWYQQTPGQGLQFLFEYFSETQRNKGNFPGRFSGRQFSNSRSEMNVSTLELGDSALYLCASSPGTGWTEAFFGQGTRLTVV.